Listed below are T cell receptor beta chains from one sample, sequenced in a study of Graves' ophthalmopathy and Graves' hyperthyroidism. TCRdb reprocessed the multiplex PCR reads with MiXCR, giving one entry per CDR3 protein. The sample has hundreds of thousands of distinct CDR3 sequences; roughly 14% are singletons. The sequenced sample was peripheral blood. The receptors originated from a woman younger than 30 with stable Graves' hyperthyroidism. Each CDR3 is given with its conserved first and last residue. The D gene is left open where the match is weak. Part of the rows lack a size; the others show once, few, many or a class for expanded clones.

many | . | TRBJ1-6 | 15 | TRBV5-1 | TGCGCCAGCAGCTTGGACGGGGGGGCCAATTCACCCCTCCACTTT | CASSLDGGANSPLHF
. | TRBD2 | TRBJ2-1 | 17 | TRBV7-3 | TGTGCCAGCAGCCTTATTAGTTGGCTAGCGGGAATAAATGAGCAGTTCTTC | CASSLISWLAGINEQFF
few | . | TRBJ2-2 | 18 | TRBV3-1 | TGTGCCAGCAGCCAATTGATGAGGGCCGCCTCGAACACCGGGGAGCTGTTTTTT | CASSQLMRAASNTGELFF
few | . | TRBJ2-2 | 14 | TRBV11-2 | TGTGCCAGCAGCCCCCGGGCCGGCACCGGGGAGCTGTTTTTT | CASSPRAGTGELFF
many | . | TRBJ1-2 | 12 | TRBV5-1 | TGCGCCAGCAGCTTCGGGAACTATGGCTACACCTTC | CASSFGNYGYTF
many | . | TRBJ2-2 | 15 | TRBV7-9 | TGTGCCAGCAGCTTAGTACGCGCGAACACCGGGGAGCTGTTTTTT | CASSLVRANTGELFF
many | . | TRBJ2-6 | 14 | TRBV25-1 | TGTGCCAGCAAAGACGACTCTGGGGCCAACGTCCTGACTTTC | CASKDDSGANVLTF
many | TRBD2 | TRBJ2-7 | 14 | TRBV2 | TGTGCCAGCAGTCCCTTCGGGGGGGACTACGAGCAGTACTTC | CASSPFGGDYEQYF
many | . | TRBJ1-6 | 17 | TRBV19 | TGTGCCAGTACCCCCTTCCACAACTTATACGGTGATTCACCCCTCCACTTT | CASTPFHNLYGDSPLHF
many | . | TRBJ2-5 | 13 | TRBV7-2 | TGTGCCAGCAGCTTATTCAGTGAAGAGACCCAGTACTTC | CASSLFSEETQYF
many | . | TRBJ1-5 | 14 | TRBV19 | TGTGCCAGTAGTATGGGGGGGGCATTGCAGCCCCAGCATTTT | CASSMGGALQPQHF
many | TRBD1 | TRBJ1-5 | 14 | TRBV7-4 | TGTGCCAGCAAGACAGGGGAAGCGGGTCAGCCCCAGCATTTT | CASKTGEAGQPQHF
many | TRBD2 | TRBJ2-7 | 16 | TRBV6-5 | TGTGCCAGCAGTTACTCGAATGGAGCGGGGCTGGGCGAGCAGTACTTC | CASSYSNGAGLGEQYF
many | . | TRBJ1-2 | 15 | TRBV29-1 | TGCAGCGTCCCCCACCTGGGGCAGGCGGGCTATGGCTACACCTTC | CSVPHLGQAGYGYTF
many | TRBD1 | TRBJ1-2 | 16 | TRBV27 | TGTGCCAGCAGTTTTCTTGGGGACAGGGAGAACTATGGCTACACCTTC | CASSFLGDRENYGYTF
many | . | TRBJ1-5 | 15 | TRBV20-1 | TGCAGTGCTAGGTGGCAGGGAAGGAGCAATCAGCCCCAGCATTTT | CSARWQGRSNQPQHF
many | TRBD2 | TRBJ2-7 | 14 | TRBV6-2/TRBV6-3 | TGTGCCAGCAGGACTAGCGGGGGGACCTACGAGCAGTACTTC | CASRTSGGTYEQYF
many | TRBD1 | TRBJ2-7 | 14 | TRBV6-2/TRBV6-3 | TGTGCCAGCCTCGGACAGGGGTCACCCTACGAGCAGTACTTC | CASLGQGSPYEQYF
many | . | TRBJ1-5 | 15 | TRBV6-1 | TGTGCCAGCATCACGGGACCCTCTAGCAATCAGCCCCAGCATTTT | CASITGPSSNQPQHF
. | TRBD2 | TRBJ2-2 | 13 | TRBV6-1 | TGTGCCAGCGAGGGACTAGCGGCCCGGGAGCTGTTTTTT | CASEGLAARELFF
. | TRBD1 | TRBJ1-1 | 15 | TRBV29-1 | TGCAGCGCCTGCAAACCGGGACAGGGGAACACTGAAGCTTTCTTT | CSACKPGQGNTEAFF
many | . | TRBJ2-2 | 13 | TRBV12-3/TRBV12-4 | TGTGCCAGCAGTTTGCGGTCCACCGGGGAGCTGTTTTTT | CASSLRSTGELFF
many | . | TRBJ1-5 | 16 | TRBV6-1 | TGTGCCAGCAGTGAAGGGCAGGACTTTAGCAATCAGCCCCAGCATTTT | CASSEGQDFSNQPQHF
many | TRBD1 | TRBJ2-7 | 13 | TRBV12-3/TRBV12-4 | TGTGCCAGCAGGCCGGGACAGGGTCACGAGCAGTACTTC | CASRPGQGHEQYF
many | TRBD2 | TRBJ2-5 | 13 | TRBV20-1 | TGCAGTGCTAGGCTAGCGGGGGGAGGGACCCAGTACTTC | CSARLAGGGTQYF
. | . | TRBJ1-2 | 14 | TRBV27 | TGTGCCAGCAGTTCCCGGCTTGGGAGGTATGGCTACACCTTC | CASSSRLGRYGYTF
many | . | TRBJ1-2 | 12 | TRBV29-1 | TGCAGCGTTGTAGGAGATAACTATGGCTACACCTTC | CSVVGDNYGYTF
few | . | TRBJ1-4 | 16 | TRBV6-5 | TGTGCCAGCAGTTACTCTGGACCGGCAACTAATGAAAAACTGTTTTTT | CASSYSGPATNEKLFF
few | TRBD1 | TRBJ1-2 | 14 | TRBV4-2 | TGTGCCAGCAGCCCACGGGACAGCTCATATGGCTACACCTTC | CASSPRDSSYGYTF
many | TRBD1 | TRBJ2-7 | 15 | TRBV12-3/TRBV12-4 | TGTGCCAGCAGTCTTGGGGACAGGGGGAGGTACGAGCAGTACTTC | CASSLGDRGRYEQYF
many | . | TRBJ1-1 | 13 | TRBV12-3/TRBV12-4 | TGTGCCAGCAGTTTGACGTCGCTCAGTGGAGCTTTCTTT | CASSLTSLSGAFF
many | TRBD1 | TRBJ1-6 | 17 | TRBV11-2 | TGTGCCAGCAGCCCCAGACGACAGGGGGCGCGGGATTCACCCCTCCACTTT | CASSPRRQGARDSPLHF
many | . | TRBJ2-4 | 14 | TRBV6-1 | TGTGCCAGCAGTGCCCTAGGAGCCAAAAACATTCAGTACTTC | CASSALGAKNIQYF
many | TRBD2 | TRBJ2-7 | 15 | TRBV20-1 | TGCAGTGCTAGAGGCTATAGCGGGGGGGCCTCTGAGCAGTACTTC | CSARGYSGGASEQYF
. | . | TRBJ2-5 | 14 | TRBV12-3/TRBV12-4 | TGTGCCAGCAGTTCCGGGACACAGCAAGAGACCCAGTACTTC | CASSSGTQQETQYF
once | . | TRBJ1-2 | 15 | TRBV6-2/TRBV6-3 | TGTGCCAGCAGTTACAGGCCACCGGAAGACTATGGCTACACCTTC | CASSYRPPEDYGYTF
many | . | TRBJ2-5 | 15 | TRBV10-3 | TGTGCCATCAGTGAGTCAGGCGTCAGACAAGAGACCCAGTACTTC | CAISESGVRQETQYF
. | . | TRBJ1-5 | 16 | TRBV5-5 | TGTGCCAGCAGCTTGGGGGTATCAGGGGGCAATCAGCCCCAGCATTTT | CASSLGVSGGNQPQHF
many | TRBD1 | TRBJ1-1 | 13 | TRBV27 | TGTGCCAGCAGTGGAGCGGGGACAGTAGAAGCTTTCTTT | CASSGAGTVEAFF
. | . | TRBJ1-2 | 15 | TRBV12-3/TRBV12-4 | TGTGCCAGCAGTTTAAGGGGGGGCGCTTCACATGGCTACACCTTC | CASSLRGGASHGYTF
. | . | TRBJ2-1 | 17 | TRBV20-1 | TGCAGTGCTAGAAGACCGTATGAGGACAGACGCAACAATGAGCAGTTCTTC | CSARRPYEDRRNNEQFF
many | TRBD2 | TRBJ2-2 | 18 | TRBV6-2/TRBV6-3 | TGTGCCAGCAGTTCCTCTAGCGGGGGGATCAGATCGACCGGGGAGCTGTTTTTT | CASSSSSGGIRSTGELFF
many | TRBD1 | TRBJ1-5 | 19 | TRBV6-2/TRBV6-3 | TGTGCCAGCAGTTACTCGACGGACAGGGGGACAATTAGCAATCAGCCCCAGCATTTT | CASSYSTDRGTISNQPQHF
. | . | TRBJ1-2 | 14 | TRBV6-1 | TGTGCCACTCCCACCGACGCCTTAAACTATGGCTACACCTTC | CATPTDALNYGYTF
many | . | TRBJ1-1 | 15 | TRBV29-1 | TGCAGCGTTGCTGGCTCGGGGGACAAGAACACTGAAGCTTTCTTT | CSVAGSGDKNTEAFF
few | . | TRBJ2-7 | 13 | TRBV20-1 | TGCAGTGCTAGGGGGGGCGGGTCGAGAGAGCAGTGCTTC | CSARGGGSREQCF
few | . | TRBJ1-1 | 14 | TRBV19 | TGTGCCAGTAGTATAAGGAGAGCCAACACTGAAGCTTTCTTT | CASSIRRANTEAFF
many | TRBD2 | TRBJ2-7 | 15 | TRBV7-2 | TGTGCCAGCAGCTTAGGGACTAGCGGGGGCTACGAGCAGTACTTC | CASSLGTSGGYEQYF
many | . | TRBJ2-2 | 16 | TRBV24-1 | TGTGCCACCAGTGATTTATTGCCCTTGAGCACCGGGGAGCTGTTTTTT | CATSDLLPLSTGELFF
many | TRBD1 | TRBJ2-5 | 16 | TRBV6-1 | TGTGCCAGCAGTGGAGGGACAGGGGGGGTCCAAGAGACCCAGTACTTC | CASSGGTGGVQETQYF
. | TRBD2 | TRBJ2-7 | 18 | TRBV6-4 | TGTGCCAGCAGTGACTTGACTAGCGGGAGGGCCAGGGCCTACGAGCAGTACTTC | CASSDLTSGRARAYEQYF